The present T cell receptor beta chain was sequenced within a study of human T cells and chemical hapten exposure. There are 13 residues in the CDR3. Trimming took 3 bases from V and 5 from J, leaving 9 bases between them. CDR1 SGHVS and CDR2 FQNEAQ come from the germline V gene. Study-wide results and limits: DPC sensitization did not alter TCRs above 1 in 1000 frequency.

MiXCR, applied by TCRdb to the RACE reads, yields one record per CDR3 protein. The sample has 35,000 to 50,000 distinct CDR3 sequences; 10% are singletons. This clonotype was seen a handful of times. Antigen specificity is unknown. As for time point: pre-sensitization, week 0. Described treatment: therapeutic diphenylcyclopropenone sensitization with weekly scalp DPC. The sequences come from whole blood, collected in connection with sensitization to the hapten diphenylcyclopropenone (DPC). This TCR was recovered from a man aged 25-45 years with alopecia areata. Some clones in this sample may be carry-over from other donors' samples. The chain links TRBV7-8 to TRBJ2-3; no clear D. The CDR3 nucleotides read TGTGCCAGCAGCTTCATGGCTGTAGATACGCAGTATTTT. Protein product: CASSFMAVDTQYF.